These T cell receptor beta chains were read from a single sample in a study of OX40 agonist ivuxolimab in advanced cancers. Sequenced by immunoSEQ multiplex PCR; TCRdb stores in-frame clones only, minus some. The sample shows 50,000 to 65,000 clones, 75% to 90% of them seen only once. This specimen was CD4+ or CD8+ T cells sorted from blood, taken in a trial of the OX40 agonist ivuxolimab. These receptors came from an adult with an advanced solid tumor such as melanoma, head and neck, liver or kidney cancer. Both conserved end residues are part of each CDR3. Each record gives: clone size, D gene, J gene, V gene, CDR3 DNA, CDR3 protein. A D gene is named only where the DNA matches it firmly. Some rows have no size entry. The others give once, few or many, or a class for an expanded clone.

abundance: -
d_gene: -
j_gene: TRBJ2-5
v_gene: TRBV20-1
CDR3nt: TGCAGTGCTCCAGATCGGGTGGACCAGTACTTC
CDR3aa: CSAPDRVDQYF

abundance: -
d_gene: -
j_gene: TRBJ2-2
v_gene: TRBV6-1
CDR3nt: TGTGCCAGCACCTTGACATCGAACACCGGGGAGCTGTTTTTT
CDR3aa: CASTLTSNTGELFF

abundance: -
d_gene: TRBD1
j_gene: TRBJ1-6
v_gene: TRBV9
CDR3nt: TGTGCCAGCAGCACCCCGGGACAGTATTCACCCCTCCACTTT
CDR3aa: CASSTPGQYSPLHF

abundance: -
d_gene: -
j_gene: TRBJ2-4
v_gene: TRBV7-9
CDR3nt: TGTGCCAGCAGCTTCCAAAACATTCAGTACTTC
CDR3aa: CASSFQNIQYF

abundance: -
d_gene: -
j_gene: TRBJ1-1
v_gene: TRBV2
CDR3nt: TGTGCCAGCAGTGAACTCTACGGGAACACTGAAGCTTTCTTT
CDR3aa: CASSELYGNTEAFF

abundance: -
d_gene: -
j_gene: TRBJ1-2
v_gene: TRBV28
CDR3nt: TGTGCCAGCACTACCGGACATAACTATGGCTACACCTTC
CDR3aa: CASTTGHNYGYTF

abundance: once
d_gene: -
j_gene: TRBJ1-2
v_gene: TRBV6-6
CDR3nt: TGTGCCAGCAGTTACTCTAGCCGGGGACGGGCGAGTGTTACCTTC
CDR3aa: CASSYSSRGRASVTF

abundance: -
d_gene: -
j_gene: TRBJ2-3
v_gene: TRBV27
CDR3nt: TGTGCCAGCAGCCCTCAGGGGGGCTACACAGATACGCAGTATTTT
CDR3aa: CASSPQGGYTDTQYF

abundance: -
d_gene: TRBD2
j_gene: TRBJ2-7
v_gene: TRBV28
CDR3nt: TGTGCCAGCAGTTCTCAATCGGGGGGAGGGAAGTACGAGCAGTACTTC
CDR3aa: CASSSQSGGGKYEQYF

abundance: few
d_gene: -
j_gene: TRBJ2-3
v_gene: TRBV11-2
CDR3nt: TGTGCCAGCAGCCCGCAGGGGAGCACAGATACGCAGTATTTT
CDR3aa: CASSPQGSTDTQYF

abundance: -
d_gene: -
j_gene: TRBJ2-7
v_gene: TRBV7-2
CDR3nt: TGTGCCAGCAGCCGGACAGTTTTATACGAGCAGTACTTC
CDR3aa: CASSRTVLYEQYF

abundance: -
d_gene: -
j_gene: TRBJ1-5
v_gene: TRBV28
CDR3nt: TGTGCCAGCAGGCCCAATAGCAATCAGCCCCAGCATTTT
CDR3aa: CASRPNSNQPQHF

abundance: few
d_gene: -
j_gene: TRBJ2-2
v_gene: TRBV5-1
CDR3nt: TGCGCCAGCAGCCGGGACCGACCCTACACCGGGGAGCTGTTTTTT
CDR3aa: CASSRDRPYTGELFF

abundance: -
d_gene: -
j_gene: TRBJ1-5
v_gene: TRBV28
CDR3nt: TGTGCCAGCAGGTCCTATAGGGGAAATAATCAGCCCCAGCATTTT
CDR3aa: CASRSYRGNNQPQHF

abundance: -
d_gene: TRBD1
j_gene: TRBJ1-1
v_gene: TRBV7-9
CDR3nt: TGTGCCAGCAGCAACACGGGACAGGGGAGTAGAACTGAAGCTTTCTTT
CDR3aa: CASSNTGQGSRTEAFF

abundance: -
d_gene: -
j_gene: TRBJ2-1
v_gene: TRBV7-9
CDR3nt: TGTGCCAGCAGCTTAGATGGCGGGCGCATATTCGACAATGAGCAGTTCTTC
CDR3aa: CASSLDGGRIFDNEQFF

abundance: -
d_gene: -
j_gene: TRBJ1-4
v_gene: TRBV6-5
CDR3nt: TGTGCCAGCAGGCCGGGACCGCCTAATGAAAAACTGTTTTTT
CDR3aa: CASRPGPPNEKLFF

abundance: once
d_gene: TRBD2
j_gene: TRBJ2-3
v_gene: TRBV5-1
CDR3nt: TGCGCCAGCAGCTTGGAGCGCGGGAGGGCCCTCACAGATACGCAGTATTTT
CDR3aa: CASSLERGRALTDTQYF

abundance: -
d_gene: -
j_gene: TRBJ1-6
v_gene: TRBV28
CDR3nt: TGTGCCAGCAGTTTATCGGGCTATAATTCACCCCTCCACTTT
CDR3aa: CASSLSGYNSPLHF

abundance: -
d_gene: -
j_gene: TRBJ2-1
v_gene: TRBV4-3
CDR3nt: TGCGCCAGCAGCCCCCAGACCTACAATGAGCAGTTCTTC
CDR3aa: CASSPQTYNEQFF

abundance: -
d_gene: TRBD1
j_gene: TRBJ2-2
v_gene: TRBV6-5
CDR3nt: TGTGCCAGCAGTTTTGACAGGGGGAACACCGGGGAGCTGTTTTTT
CDR3aa: CASSFDRGNTGELFF

abundance: -
d_gene: -
j_gene: TRBJ2-3
v_gene: TRBV7-8
CDR3nt: TGTGCCAGCAGCTTAGAGGGGAGAGCCACAGATACGCAGTATTTT
CDR3aa: CASSLEGRATDTQYF

abundance: -
d_gene: -
j_gene: TRBJ2-3
v_gene: TRBV9
CDR3nt: TGTGCCAGCAGCGTAGCCCCAGACCAGTTCGGAGATACGCAGTATTTT
CDR3aa: CASSVAPDQFGDTQYF

abundance: -
d_gene: -
j_gene: TRBJ1-1
v_gene: TRBV7-2
CDR3nt: TGTGCCAGCAGCCGGGACGTGTACACTGAAGCTTTCTTT
CDR3aa: CASSRDVYTEAFF

abundance: -
d_gene: TRBD2
j_gene: TRBJ2-6
v_gene: TRBV2
CDR3nt: TGTGCCAGCAAAGGGCTAGCGGGGGGCACTGGGGCCAACGTCCTGACTTTC
CDR3aa: CASKGLAGGTGANVLTF

abundance: -
d_gene: -
j_gene: TRBJ1-3
v_gene: TRBV6-5
CDR3nt: TGTGCCAGCAGTAGAGACTCTGGAAACACCATATATTTT
CDR3aa: CASSRDSGNTIYF

abundance: -
d_gene: -
j_gene: TRBJ2-1
v_gene: TRBV7-2
CDR3nt: TGTGCCAGCAGCTTAAACGGGGGAAGCTCCTACAATGAGCAGTTCTTC
CDR3aa: CASSLNGGSSYNEQFF

abundance: -
d_gene: TRBD2
j_gene: TRBJ2-7
v_gene: TRBV6-6
CDR3nt: TGTGCCAGCAGCCCGACTAGCGGGGGCAGTGAGCAGTACTTC
CDR3aa: CASSPTSGGSEQYF

abundance: -
d_gene: -
j_gene: TRBJ1-1
v_gene: TRBV19
CDR3nt: TGCGCCAGTAGTATAGAGAGGGCGAACACTGAAGCTTTCTTT
CDR3aa: CASSIERANTEAFF

abundance: -
d_gene: TRBD1
j_gene: TRBJ2-7
v_gene: TRBV19
CDR3nt: TGTGCCAGTGTCGCCGGACAGGGCCCCTACGAGCAGTACTTC
CDR3aa: CASVAGQGPYEQYF

abundance: -
d_gene: TRBD2
j_gene: TRBJ2-1
v_gene: TRBV9
CDR3nt: TGTGCCAGCAGCGTAGAGGGAGGGCTAGTTCGGGAGCAGTTCTTC
CDR3aa: CASSVEGGLVREQFF

abundance: -
d_gene: TRBD1
j_gene: TRBJ2-5
v_gene: TRBV29-1
CDR3nt: TGCAGCGTTGAAGGGACAGGGCTCGTGGAGACCCAGTACTTC
CDR3aa: CSVEGTGLVETQYF

abundance: -
d_gene: TRBD2
j_gene: TRBJ2-2
v_gene: TRBV5-1
CDR3nt: TGCGCCAGCAGCTTAGGACTAGCGGGGGGCACCGGGGAGCTGTTTTTT
CDR3aa: CASSLGLAGGTGELFF